This is a list of T cell receptor beta chains from one sample in a study of CD4 T cells in relation to SARS-CoV-2 and coronaviruses. Their antigen targets remain unknown. The repertoire was sequenced with immunoSEQ multiplex PCR; TCRdb's copy has only in-frame clones and lacks some. The profile covers about 23,000 clones, with less than 85% appearing a single time and around 19% taken by the ten largest. The sequencing input was CD4+ T cells from PBMCs, cultured in vitro. Receptors were obtained from a human donor in good health. CDR3s include the opening cysteine and the closing phenylalanine or tryptophan. D genes are given only for firm matches. Not all rows give a size; the values are once, few, many and, for expanded clones, a class.

V: TRBV7-3
D: -
J: TRBJ2-7
size: few
length: 14
CDR3: CARQEPTTHYEQYF
DNA: TGTGCCAGACAGGAGCCGACGACTCATTACGAGCAGTACTTC

V: TRBV5-4
D: -
J: TRBJ1-2
size: few
length: 13
CDR3: CASSLVGGSGYTF
DNA: TGTGCCAGCAGCTTGGTGGGGGGCTCAGGTTACACCTTC

V: TRBV5-4
D: -
J: TRBJ2-3
size: once
length: 14
CDR3: CASSADYTTDTQYF
DNA: TGTGCCAGCAGCGCTGACTACACCACAGATACGCAGTATTTT

V: TRBV12-5
D: -
J: TRBJ2-2
size: once
length: 18
CDR3: CASGLVPDGRPNTGELFF
DNA: TGTGCTAGTGGTTTGGTACCCGATGGGAGACCTAACACCGGGGAGCTGTTTTTT

V: TRBV27
D: -
J: TRBJ1-2
size: -
length: 15
CDR3: CASSLSFRDGGQITF
DNA: TGTGCCAGCAGTTTATCGTTTAGGGACGGCGGACAAATCACCTTC

V: TRBV20-1
D: -
J: TRBJ1-4
size: -
length: 13
CDR3: CSASSLGNEKLFF
DNA: TGCAGTGCTAGTTCCCTGGGTAATGAAAAACTGTTTTTT

V: TRBV7-3
D: -
J: TRBJ2-1
size: once
length: 14
CDR3: CASSPGTPGEEQFF
DNA: TGTGCCAGCAGCCCGGGGACTCCAGGGGAGGAGCAGTTCTTC

V: TRBV9
D: TRBD1
J: TRBJ1-4
size: -
length: 14
CDR3: CASGKGQGGEKLFF
DNA: TGTGCCAGCGGAAAGGGACAGGGGGGTGAAAAACTGTTTTTT

V: TRBV2
D: -
J: TRBJ2-7
size: few
length: 11
CDR3: CASSEEGKQYF
DNA: TGTGCCAGCAGTGAAGAGGGGAAGCAGTACTTC

V: TRBV5-6
D: -
J: TRBJ2-2
size: -
length: 17
CDR3: CASSLSWSGSNTGELFF
DNA: TGTGCCAGCAGCTTGAGTTGGTCAGGGTCGAACACCGGGGAGCTGTTTTTT

V: TRBV20-1
D: -
J: TRBJ1-3
size: few
length: 17
CDR3: CSASSGAPSSSGNTIYF
DNA: TGCAGTGCTAGTTCAGGGGCCCCTTCCTCCTCTGGAAACACCATATATTTT

V: TRBV2
D: -
J: TRBJ2-5
size: large
length: 12
CDR3: CASRAESVAQYF
DNA: TGTGCCAGCAGGGCTGAAAGTGTCGCCCAGTACTTC

V: TRBV5-5
D: TRBD2
J: TRBJ2-1
size: -
length: 16
CDR3: CASSLGLAGVLCEQFF
DNA: TGTGCCAGCAGCTTGGGACTAGCGGGAGTTCTATGTGAGCAGTTCTTC

V: TRBV7-2
D: -
J: TRBJ1-1
size: -
length: 16
CDR3: CASSLTHRHRNTEAFF
DNA: TGTGCCAGCAGCTTAACACACAGGCACCGGAACACTGAAGCTTTCTTT

V: TRBV5-4
D: -
J: TRBJ2-1
size: once
length: 13
CDR3: CASSLIAVGEQFF
DNA: TGTGCCAGCAGCTTGATAGCGGTGGGGGAGCAGTTCTTC

V: TRBV5-3
D: -
J: TRBJ1-5
size: -
length: 13
CDR3: CARSPDSNQPQHF
DNA: TGTGCCAGAAGCCCCGATAGCAATCAGCCCCAGCATTTT

V: TRBV9
D: TRBD1
J: TRBJ1-6
size: -
length: 15
CDR3: CASSVGGTGGSPLHF
DNA: TGTGCCAGCAGCGTAGGGGGGACAGGGGGGTCACCCCTCCACTTT

V: TRBV24-1
D: -
J: TRBJ2-3
size: -
length: 13
CDR3: CATSDLPTDTQYF
DNA: TGTGCCACCAGTGATCTCCCTACAGATACGCAGTATTTT

V: TRBV7-2
D: TRBD2
J: TRBJ2-5
size: once
length: 16
CDR3: CASSLGVAGGQETQYF
DNA: TGTGCCAGCAGCTTAGGGGTAGCGGGAGGTCAAGAGACCCAGTACTTC

V: TRBV27
D: TRBD1
J: TRBJ1-2
size: -
length: 16
CDR3: CASSYTGGARNYGYTF
DNA: TGTGCCAGCAGTTACACAGGGGGCGCCCGGAACTATGGCTACACCTTC

V: TRBV7-9
D: -
J: TRBJ1-6
size: few
length: 13
CDR3: CASSWVGNSPLHF
DNA: TGTGCCAGCAGTTGGGTCGGGAATTCACCCCTCCACTTT

V: TRBV5-1
D: -
J: TRBJ1-3
size: -
length: 15
CDR3: CASSNQGTTGNTIYF
DNA: TGCGCCAGCAGCAACCAGGGAACTACTGGAAACACCATATATTTT

V: TRBV11-2
D: -
J: TRBJ2-1
size: -
length: 16
CDR3: CASSLGLQRSYNEQFF
DNA: TGTGCCAGCAGCTTAGGGCTACAACGCTCCTACAATGAGCAGTTCTTC

V: TRBV30
D: -
J: TRBJ1-3
size: -
length: 13
CDR3: CAWDMSSGNTIYF
DNA: TGTGCCTGGGACATGAGCTCTGGAAACACCATATATTTT

V: TRBV7-3
D: TRBD1
J: TRBJ2-5
size: -
length: 11
CDR3: CASTNDRELDF
DNA: TGTGCCAGCACGAACGACAGGGAACTAGACTTC

V: TRBV6-5
D: TRBD1
J: TRBJ2-7
size: few
length: 13
CDR3: CASRDRSSYEQYF
DNA: TGTGCCAGCAGGGACAGGAGCTCCTACGAGCAGTACTTC

V: TRBV3-1/TRBV3-2
D: TRBD1
J: TRBJ2-7
size: large
length: 15
CDR3: CASSQDRTGLDEQYF
DNA: TGTGCCAGCAGCCAAGATCGGACAGGGTTGGACGAGCAGTACTTC

V: TRBV6-5
D: TRBD2
J: TRBJ2-7
size: -
length: 15
CDR3: CASSLTSGGTYEQYF
DNA: TGTGCCAGCAGCCTTACTAGCGGGGGGACCTACGAGCAGTACTTC

V: TRBV6-5
D: TRBD2
J: TRBJ2-7
size: -
length: 15
CDR3: CASSYAGGGTYEQYF
DNA: TGTGCCAGCAGTTACGCCGGCGGGGGAACCTACGAGCAGTACTTC

V: TRBV6-2/TRBV6-3
D: TRBD1
J: TRBJ2-3
size: few
length: 17
CDR3: CASSYSFKDRGTDTQYF
DNA: TGTGCCAGCAGTTACTCGTTCAAGGACAGGGGCACAGATACGCAGTATTTT

V: TRBV5-1
D: -
J: TRBJ2-3
size: -
length: 14
CDR3: CASSLGPSTDTQYF
DNA: TGCGCCAGCAGCTTGGGCCCCTCCACAGATACGCAGTATTTT

V: TRBV6-5
D: TRBD1
J: TRBJ1-1
size: -
length: 12
CDR3: CASQGAGTEAFF
DNA: TGTGCCAGTCAGGGGGCAGGCACTGAAGCTTTCTTT

V: TRBV11-2
D: -
J: TRBJ2-7
size: -
length: 18
CDR3: CASSFVDLDSRVSYEQYF
DNA: TGTGCCAGCAGCTTTGTTGACTTAGACTCCCGCGTCTCCTACGAGCAGTACTTC

V: TRBV3-1/TRBV3-2
D: TRBD1
J: TRBJ1-4
size: -
length: 18
CDR3: CASSQTSVSGTGVEKLFF
DNA: TGTGCCAGCAGCCAAACTTCGGTTTCGGGGACAGGGGTTGAAAAACTGTTTTTT

V: TRBV5-1
D: -
J: TRBJ2-2
size: -
length: 14
CDR3: CASSLDRVTGELFF
DNA: TGCGCCAGCAGCTTGGACAGGGTCACCGGGGAGCTGTTTTTT

V: TRBV19
D: -
J: TRBJ2-3
size: -
length: 16
CDR3: CASTDRGGQSTDTQYF
DNA: TGTGCCAGTACAGATCGAGGTGGGCAGAGCACAGATACGCAGTATTTT